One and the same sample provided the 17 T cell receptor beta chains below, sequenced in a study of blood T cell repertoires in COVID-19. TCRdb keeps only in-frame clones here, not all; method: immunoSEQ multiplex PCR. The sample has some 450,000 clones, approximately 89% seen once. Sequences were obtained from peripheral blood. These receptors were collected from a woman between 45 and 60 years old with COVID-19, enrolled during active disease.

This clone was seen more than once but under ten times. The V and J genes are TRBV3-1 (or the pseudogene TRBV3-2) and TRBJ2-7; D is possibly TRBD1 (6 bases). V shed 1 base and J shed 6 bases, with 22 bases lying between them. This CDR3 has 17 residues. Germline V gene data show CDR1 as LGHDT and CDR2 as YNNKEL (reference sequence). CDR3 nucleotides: TGTGCCAGCAGCCAAGTCAGTGGGGGCAGCGCCGCCATCGAGCAGTACTTC. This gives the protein CASSQVSGGSAAIEQYF.

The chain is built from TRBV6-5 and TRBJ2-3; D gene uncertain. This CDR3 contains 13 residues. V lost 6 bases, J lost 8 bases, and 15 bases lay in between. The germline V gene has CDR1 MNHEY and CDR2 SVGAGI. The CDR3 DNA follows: TGTGCCAGCAGCCTCCATTCGGCAGGTACGCAGTATTTT. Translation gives CASSLHSAGTQYF.

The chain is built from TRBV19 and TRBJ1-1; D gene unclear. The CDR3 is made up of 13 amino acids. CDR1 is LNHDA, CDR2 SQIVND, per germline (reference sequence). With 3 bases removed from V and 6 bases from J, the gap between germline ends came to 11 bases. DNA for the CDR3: TGTGCCAGTAGTATGATGGGGAGGGCTGAAGCTTTCTTT. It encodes CASSMMGRAEAFF.

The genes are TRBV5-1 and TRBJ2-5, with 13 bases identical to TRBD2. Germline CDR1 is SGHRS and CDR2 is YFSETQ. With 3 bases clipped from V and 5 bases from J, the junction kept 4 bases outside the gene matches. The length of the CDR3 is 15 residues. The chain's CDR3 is CASSSQLAGGETQYF. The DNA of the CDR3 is TGCGCCAGCAGCTCGCAACTAGCGGGGGGGGAGACCCAGTACTTC.

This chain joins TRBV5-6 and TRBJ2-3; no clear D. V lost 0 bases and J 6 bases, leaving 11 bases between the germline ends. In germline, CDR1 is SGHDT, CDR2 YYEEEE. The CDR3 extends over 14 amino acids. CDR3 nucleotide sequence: TGTGCCAGCAGCTTGGGGGCCTCAAGGGATACGCAGTATTTT. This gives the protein CASSLGASRDTQYF.

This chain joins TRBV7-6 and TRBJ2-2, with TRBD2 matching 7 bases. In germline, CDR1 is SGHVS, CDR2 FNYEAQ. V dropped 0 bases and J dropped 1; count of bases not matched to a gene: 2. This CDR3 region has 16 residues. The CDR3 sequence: CASSLAGGMNTGELFF. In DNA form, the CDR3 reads TGTGCCAGCAGCTTAGCCGGGGGGATGAACACCGGGGAGCTGTTTTTT. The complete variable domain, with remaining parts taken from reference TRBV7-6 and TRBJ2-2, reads GAGVSQSPRYKVTKRGQDVALRCDPISGHVSLYWYRQALGQGPEFLTYFNYEAQQDKSGLPNDRFSAERPEGSISTLTIQRTEQRDSAMYRCASSLAGGMNTGELFFGEGSRLTVL.

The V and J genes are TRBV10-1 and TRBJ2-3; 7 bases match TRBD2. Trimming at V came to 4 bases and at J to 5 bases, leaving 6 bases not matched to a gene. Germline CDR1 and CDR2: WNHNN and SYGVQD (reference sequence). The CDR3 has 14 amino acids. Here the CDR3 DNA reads TGCGCCAGCAGTGCATTTACGGGGGGAGATACGCAGTATTTT. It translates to CASSAFTGGDTQYF.

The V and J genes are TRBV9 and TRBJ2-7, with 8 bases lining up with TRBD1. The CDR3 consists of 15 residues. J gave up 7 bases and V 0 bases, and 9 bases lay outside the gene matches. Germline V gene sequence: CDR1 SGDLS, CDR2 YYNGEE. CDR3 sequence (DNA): TGTGCCAGCAGCGTAGAAGACAGGGGAGTTTGGGAGCAGTACTTC. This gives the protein CASSVEDRGVWEQYF.

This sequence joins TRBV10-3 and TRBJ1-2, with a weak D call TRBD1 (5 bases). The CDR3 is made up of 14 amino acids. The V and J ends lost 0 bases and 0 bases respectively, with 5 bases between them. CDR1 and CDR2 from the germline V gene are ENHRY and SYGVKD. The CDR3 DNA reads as TGTGCCATCAGTGAGTCACAGGCTAACTATGGCTACACCTTC. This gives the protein CAISESQANYGYTF.

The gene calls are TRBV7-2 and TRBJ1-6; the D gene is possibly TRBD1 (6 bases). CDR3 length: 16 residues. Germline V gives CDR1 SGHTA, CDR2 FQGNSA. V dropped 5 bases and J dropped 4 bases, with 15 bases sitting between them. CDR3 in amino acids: CASSLVTGQYNSPLHF. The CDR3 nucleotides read TGTGCCAGCAGCCTTGTAACAGGGCAATATAATTCACCCCTCCACTTT.

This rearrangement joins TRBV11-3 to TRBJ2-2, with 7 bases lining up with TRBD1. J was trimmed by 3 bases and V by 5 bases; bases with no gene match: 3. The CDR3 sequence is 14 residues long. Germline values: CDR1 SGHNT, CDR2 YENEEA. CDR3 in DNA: TGTGCCAGCAGCCCAGGGGGTCACACCGGGGAGCTGTTTTTT. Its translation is CASSPGGHTGELFF.

The CDR3 here is CASSPGQGTGANVLTF. The CDR3 DNA is TGTGCCAGCAGCCCGGGACAGGGGACTGGGGCCAACGTCCTGACTTTC. J is TRBJ2-6 and V is TRBV5-6; 10 bases are a match to TRBD1. Germline CDR1 is SGHDT and CDR2 is YYEEEE. The CDR3 extends over 16 amino acids. V was pared by 4 bases and J by 2 bases, with 3 bases of the junction left unmatched.

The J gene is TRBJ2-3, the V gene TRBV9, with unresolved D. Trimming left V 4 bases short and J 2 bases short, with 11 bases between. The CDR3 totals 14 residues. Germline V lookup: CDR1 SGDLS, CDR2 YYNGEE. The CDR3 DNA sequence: TGTGCCAGCAGCCCCCAGGCCCACACAGATACGCAGTATTTT. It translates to CASSPQAHTDTQYF.

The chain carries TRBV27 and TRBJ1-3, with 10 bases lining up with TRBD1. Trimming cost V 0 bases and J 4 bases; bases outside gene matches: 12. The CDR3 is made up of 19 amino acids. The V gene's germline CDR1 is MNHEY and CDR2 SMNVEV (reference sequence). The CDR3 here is CASSLSWDRGFVGGNTIYF. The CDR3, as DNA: TGTGCCAGCAGTTTATCGTGGGACAGGGGTTTTGTGGGCGGAAACACCATATATTTT.

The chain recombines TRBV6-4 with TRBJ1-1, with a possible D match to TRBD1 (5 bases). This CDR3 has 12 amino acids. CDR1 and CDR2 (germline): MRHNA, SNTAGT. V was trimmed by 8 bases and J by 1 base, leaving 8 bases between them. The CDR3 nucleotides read TGTGCCAGCCGGGGGGGGAACACTGAAGCTTTCTTT. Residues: CASRGGNTEAFF.

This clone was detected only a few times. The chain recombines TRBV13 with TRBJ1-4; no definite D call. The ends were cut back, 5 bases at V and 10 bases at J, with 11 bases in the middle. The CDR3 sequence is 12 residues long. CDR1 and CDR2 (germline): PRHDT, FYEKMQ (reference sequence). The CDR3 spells CASSPGGRKLFF. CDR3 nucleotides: TGTGCCAGCAGCCCCGGAGGACGAAAACTGTTTTTT.

For the CDR3, the DNA is TGTGCCAGCACCCAAAAGGGGGACAGGGCGAACGAAAAACTGTTTTTT. Translated, it gives CASTQKGDRANEKLFF. The chain has TRBV5-5 and TRBJ1-4; 9 nucleotides agree with TRBD1. Unmatched junction bases numbered 14, after V lost 6 bases and J lost 8 bases. This CDR3 has 16 residues. Germline V gene sequence: CDR1 SGHKS, CDR2 YYEKEE (reference sequence).